This T cell receptor (beta chain) was identified during a study of blood T cells in healthy people across ages. The CDR3 loop spans 15 amino acids. Trimming removed 4 bases from V and 4 bases from J, with 18 bases in between. Germline assignment: CDR1 DFQATT and CDR2 SNEGSKA (reference sequence). Together with a sample-barcoded 5' primer, a J-beta primer mix was included in a second PCR lasting roughly 6 to 12 cycles. In TCRdb, the 5' RACE reads were re-called with MiXCR into one record per CDR3 protein. Of more than 650,000 distinct CDR3 sequences in the sample, less than 70% were seen once. A single count supports this clonotype.

The chain links TRBV20-1 to TRBJ2-3, with D perhaps TRBD1 or TRBD2 (6 bases each). The sample was blood. The TCR originated in a man older than 75 in good health. CDR3 nucleotides: TGCAGTGCTAACCCCGCTAGCGACAGGCCAGATACGCAGTATTTT. Amino acids: CSANPASDRPDTQYF.